This passage covers 32 T cell receptor beta chains from one sample sequenced in a study of T cell repertoires in cytomegalovirus infection. TCRdb reanalysed the reads using MiXCR and keeps one entry per CDR3 protein. The data hold about 490,000 distinct CDR3 sequences, with approximately 15% observed a single time. The sequenced sample was CD8+ T cells from PBMCs. The receptors originated from a human donor in good health (CMV status not recorded). Some clones in this sample may be carry-over from other donors' samples.

Regarding this clonotype: A much larger clone lies one base from this, so it may be a read error. CDR3 DNA sequence: TGTGCCAGCAGCTCCCTCCGAGGCGCGGGAGATGACTACACCTTC. It yields the protein CASSSLRGAGDDYTF. The chain couples TRBV7-9 to TRBJ1-2, with D hard to call. This CDR3 is built from 15 residues. Trimming pared 4 bases from V and 10 bases from J, leaving 22 bases between. Germline-derived CDR1 and CDR2 are SEHNR and FQNEAQ (reference sequence).

The chain is built from TRBV12-5 and TRBJ2-5; 8 nucleotides agree with TRBD2. This CDR3 has 15 amino acids. The germline gives CDR1 LGHNT, CDR2 FRNRAP. With V trimmed by 8 bases and J by 2 bases, 10 bases remained unmatched. In DNA, the CDR3 is TGTGCTAGTCGGTCTCCTAGCGGGTTACAAGAGACCCAGTACTTC. It specifies CASRSPSGLQETQYF.

This clonotype has more than one count but fewer than ten. The chain combines TRBV28 with TRBJ2-1; D is unclear. Germline CDR1 reads MDHEN; CDR2 reads SYDVKM. This CDR3 spans 13 amino acids. The V end was cut by 3 bases, the J end by 12 bases, with 15 bases between. The CDR3 region has the DNA TGTGCCAGCAGTTTTTGGCGCCTTTGGGGGCAGTTCTTC. Encoded protein: CASSFWRLWGQFF.

This clonotype appeared many times. This rearrangement joins TRBV7-9 to TRBJ2-1; the D gene is possibly TRBD2 (6 bases). The germline V gene encodes CDR1 SEHNR and CDR2 FQNEAQ (reference sequence). There are 14 residues in the CDR3. Between the trimmed V and J ends, which lost 4 bases and 2 bases, there was a span of 9 bases. DNA of the CDR3: TGTGCCAGCAGCTCGGGAGAGGCCTACAATGAGCAGTTCTTC. Its translation is CASSSGEAYNEQFF.

This chain links TRBV6-5 with TRBJ1-1; D ambiguous. The CDR3 is 14 amino acids. The V gene lost 6 bases and the J gene lost 5 bases, with 16 bases spanning the gap. The germline gives CDR1 MNHEY, CDR2 SVGAGI. The CDR3 protein is CASSVGGSGTEAFF. The CDR3 region has the DNA TGTGCCAGCAGCGTCGGAGGGTCAGGAACTGAAGCTTTCTTT.

The CDR3: CSGGTGISEAFF. CDR3 bases: TGCAGCGGCGGGACAGGGATCTCTGAAGCTTTCTTT. The chain uses TRBV29-1 and TRBJ1-1; 9 bases align to TRBD1. CDR3 length equals 12 residues. CDR1 and CDR2 from the germline V gene are SQVTM and ANQGSEA. V was clipped by 7 bases and J by 6 bases; unmatched bases: 6.

In its sample, this clonotype was seen many times. This chain links TRBV6-6 with TRBJ1-4; D may be TRBD1 (6 bases). Germline V CDR1 and CDR2: MNHNY, SVGAGI (reference sequence). Between the trimmed V and J ends, which lost 5 bases and 7 bases, there was a span of 11 bases. CDR3 size: 13 residues. This CDR3 is CASSDGQPEKLFF. In DNA form, the CDR3 reads TGTGCCAGCAGTGACGGACAGCCTGAAAAACTGTTTTTT.

The table lists this clonotype with a count of one. A much larger clonotype is one base distant, so this may be a read error. Without the conserved terminal phenylalanine or tryptophan, this CDR3 likely stems from a read error. The V gene is TRBV7-8, the J gene TRBJ1-1; no definite D call. This CDR3 is built from 13 residues. Per the germline V gene, CDR1 is SGHVS and CDR2 is FQNEAQ. V was trimmed by 0 bases and J by 6 bases, leaving 8 bases between them. DNA of the CDR3: TGTGCCAGCAGCTTAGCCTGGGCGTCTGAAGCTTTCTCT. Its translation: CASSLAWASEAFS.

As concerns this clonotype: At one end, the junction sequence differs from germline, possibly due to a read error. The chain uses TRBV7-7 and TRBJ2-7, with D maybe TRBD2 (6 bases). CDR1 SSHAT and CDR2 FNYEAQ come from the germline V gene (reference sequence). This CDR3 has 15 residues. The chain's CDR3 is CASSPEMADYYEQYF. CDR3 coding DNA: TGTGCTAGCAGCCCTGAGATGGCGGACTACTACGAGCAGTACTTC.

This clonotype was recorded at least ten times. The chain combines TRBV6-5 with TRBJ2-7; no firm D call. This CDR3 spans 16 amino acids. Looked up from germline, CDR1 is MNHEY and CDR2 is SVGAGI. V lost 0 bases, J lost 3 bases, and 15 bases lay in between. CDR3 protein: CASSYSSGQRDYEQYF. The CDR3 DNA follows: TGTGCCAGCAGTTACTCGAGTGGTCAGCGTGACTACGAGCAGTACTTC.

The chain couples TRBV15 to TRBJ1-3; D gene unclear. This CDR3 is 15 amino acids long. Germline CDR1 and CDR2: LNHNV and YYDKDF (reference sequence). Trimming took off 5 bases at V and 1 base at J, with 12 bases between the two ends. CDR3 bases: TGTGCCACCAGCCCACAGCCAGAGTCTGGAAACACCATATATTTT. It translates to CATSPQPESGNTIYF.

This clonotype showed up just a few times. V gene TRBV4-1 combines with J gene TRBJ2-2; tentative D call: TRBD2 (6 bases). Germline V CDR1 and CDR2: MGHRA, YSYEKL. V lost 0 bases, J lost 3 bases, and 11 bases lay in between. This CDR3 has 16 amino acids. CDR3 sequence reads: CASSQDWAGYTGELFF. CDR3 DNA sequence: TGCGCCAGCAGCCAAGACTGGGCGGGGTACACCGGGGAGCTGTTTTTT.

CDR3 bases: TGTGCCAGCAGTGAGGACAGGGGGCTAAACGAGCAGTACTTC. Translated, it gives CASSEDRGLNEQYF. J is TRBJ2-7 and V is TRBV25-1; 11 nucleotides align to TRBD1. Germline V CDR1 and CDR2: MGHDK, SYGVNS. The length of the CDR3 is 14 residues. V lost 3 bases and J lost 5; bases outside the gene matches: 3.

This clonotype was recorded many times. The chain carries TRBV4-2 and TRBJ2-7; TRBD1 is a possible D gene (5 bases). CDR3 length: 14 residues. The germline CDR1 and CDR2 sequences are LGHNA and YNFKEQ. The V end was cut by 4 bases, the J end by 0 bases, with 10 bases between. CDR3 sequence reads: CASSLTEASYEQYF. CDR3 coding DNA: TGTGCCAGCAGCCTGACAGAAGCCTCCTACGAGCAGTACTTC.

The V call is TRBV5-4, the J call TRBJ1-3; TRBD1 matches 11 bases. Trimming took 4 bases from V and 3 from J; bases not matched to a gene: 9. Germline loops: CDR1 SGHNT, CDR2 YYREEE (reference sequence). The CDR3 is 17 residues long. The CDR3 loop is CASSARDRGRDGNTIYF. The CDR3 DNA reads as TGTGCCAGCAGCGCCCGGGACAGGGGGAGAGATGGAAACACCATATATTTT.

This clonotype was observed many times. This chain joins TRBV7-2 and TRBJ1-3; D is unresolved. This CDR3 is 18 amino acids long. CDR1 is SGHTA, CDR2 FQGNSA, per germline. Trimming left V 4 bases short and J 1 base short, with 20 bases between. CDR3 nucleotide sequence: TGTGCCAGCAGCTCATCGACGACCGCGCTGCTGTCTGGAAACACCATATATTTT. Translated: CASSSSTTALLSGNTIYF.

Ten or more counts support this clonotype. At one end, the junction sequence differs from germline, possibly due to a read error. This CDR3 is CASSLALWTSGTPVAEQFF. DNA of the CDR3: TGTGCTAGCAGCTTAGCGCTGTGGACTAGCGGGACCCCCGTGGCTGAGCAGTTCTTC. This chain links TRBV7-7 with TRBJ2-1; 12 bases are a match to TRBD2. The CDR3 is 19 amino acids. Germline values: CDR1 SSHAT, CDR2 FNYEAQ (reference sequence).

The V gene is TRBV4-1, the J gene TRBJ1-2; D not resolved. V lost 4 bases to trimming and J lost 6 bases, with 15 bases between them. This CDR3 spans 14 amino acids. CDR1 MGHRA and CDR2 YSYEKL come from the germline V gene. The CDR3 here is CASSLPSGRDGYTF. In DNA form, the CDR3 reads TGCGCCAGCAGCCTCCCCAGTGGGCGCGATGGCTACACCTTC.

In its sample, this clonotype was seen a few times. The CDR3 nucleotides read TGTGCCAGTTCATCGGGGTTGATAACTGAAGCTTTCTTT. Encoded protein: CASSSGLITEAFF. V gene TRBV5-4 combines with J gene TRBJ1-1; D is unresolved. V lost 8 bases and J 5 bases, leaving 16 bases between the germline ends. The germline V gene has CDR1 SGHNT and CDR2 YYREEE (reference sequence). CDR3 length: 13 amino acids.

This clonotype was picked up a small number of times. This chain uses TRBV2 with TRBJ1-5; TRBD1 is a possible D gene (6 bases). Per the germline V gene, CDR1 is SNHLY and CDR2 is FYNNEI. The CDR3 is made up of 14 amino acids. Trimming took off 2 bases at V and 8 bases at J, with 13 bases between the two ends. The CDR3 nucleotides read TGTGCCAGCAGTGAAAGAACAGGGAGAGAGCCCCAGCATTTT. It translates to CASSERTGREPQHF.

CDR3 loop: CAISEETLAGASHEQYF. The DNA for the CDR3 is TGTGCCATCAGTGAGGAGACACTAGCGGGAGCGTCCCACGAGCAGTACTTC. The chain is built from TRBV10-3 and TRBJ2-7; 11 bases align to TRBD2. The trim removed 2 bases at V and 5 bases at J, leaving 11 bases unmatched. Germline CDR1 and CDR2: ENHRY and SYGVKD. The CDR3 contains 17 residues.

This clonotype was seen ten or more times. This rearrangement joins TRBV6-6 to TRBJ2-7, with 8 bases identical to TRBD2. The ends lost 2 bases at V and 3 bases at J; junction bases unmatched: 3. Germline V CDR1 and CDR2: MNHNY, SVGAGI (reference sequence). The CDR3 has 14 residues. CDR3 sequence reads: CASSYIRGGYEQYF. CDR3 sequence (DNA): TGTGCCAGCAGTTACATCCGGGGGGGCTACGAGCAGTACTTC.

The V and J genes are TRBV15 and TRBJ2-7; TRBD2 aligns across 10 bases. Germline values: CDR1 LNHNV, CDR2 YYDKDF (reference sequence). J was trimmed by 5 bases and V by 0 bases; bases with no gene match: 16. The CDR3 extends over 19 amino acids. CDR3 in DNA: TGTGCCACCAGCAGAGATATAGGTCTAGCGGGAGCTCAAAGCCACGAGCAGTACTTC. Its translation: CATSRDIGLAGAQSHEQYF.

This clonotype was counted many times. The chain employs TRBV7-6 and TRBJ2-3; no reliable D call. Trimming shortened V by 1 base and J by 0 bases, and 11 bases separated the two germline ends. Germline V CDR1 and CDR2: SGHVS, FNYEAQ. CDR3 length: 16 amino acids. Written as DNA, the CDR3 is TGTGCCAGCAGCTTAGATGCTCGTGCTAGCACAGATACGCAGTATTTT. The encoded protein is CASSLDARASTDTQYF.

This clonotype was observed once. The CDR3 coding sequence is TGTGCCAGCAGGCTCTTGAGAGGTTCCAGCACAGATACGCAGTATTTT. Translation gives CASRLLRGSSTDTQYF. The chain links TRBV27 to TRBJ2-3; the D is unclear. Trimming cost V 6 bases and J 0 bases, with 16 bases left between them. This CDR3 is built from 16 residues. Germline assignment: CDR1 MNHEY and CDR2 SMNVEV (reference sequence).

This clonotype was observed many times. The V and J genes are TRBV6-1 and TRBJ1-1, with 7 nucleotides matching TRBD1. The germline CDR1 and CDR2 sequences are MNHNS and SASEGT. CDR3 length: 14 residues. With V trimmed by 6 bases and J by 4 bases, 8 bases remained unmatched. The CDR3 region has the DNA TGTGCCAGCAGATACGACAGGGCCGGCACTGAAGCTTTCTTT. Protein: CASRYDRAGTEAFF.

The chain links TRBV5-1 to TRBJ2-7; no clear D. With 4 bases removed from V and 5 bases from J, the gap between germline ends came to 16 bases. The germline CDR1 and CDR2 sequences are SGHRS and YFSETQ. The CDR3 spans 14 residues. CDR3 nucleotide sequence: TGCGCCAGCAGCCAAAGTGGAGTTTTAAACGAGCAGTACTTC. This sequence encodes CASSQSGVLNEQYF. Based on the CDR3 plus reference TRBV5-1 and TRBJ2-7, the full variable domain is KAGVTQTPRYLIKTRGQQVTLSCSPISGHRSVSWYQQTPGQGLQFLFEYFSETQRNKGNFPGRFSGRQFSNSRSEMNVSTLELGDSALYLCASSQSGVLNEQYFGPGTRLTVT.

The chain employs TRBV5-4 and TRBJ2-3; D perhaps matches TRBD2 (6 bases). Germline V gene data show CDR1 as SGHNT and CDR2 as YYREEE (reference sequence). The V end lost 7 bases, the J end lost 1 base, and 22 bases lay between the germline ends. The CDR3 runs to 17 residues. The CDR3 DNA sequence: TGTGCCAGCCGGGATGGGCTCAAGGAGCGGGGCACAGATACGCAGTATTTT. Amino acids: CASRDGLKERGTDTQYF.

The J gene is TRBJ1-2, the V gene TRBV28; the D gene is possibly TRBD1 (5 bases). The germline V and J ends were trimmed by 4 bases and 2 bases, with 11 bases remaining between them. The CDR3 is made up of 14 amino acids. Germline V lookup: CDR1 MDHEN, CDR2 SYDVKM. This CDR3 reads CASSSAGLNYGYTF. CDR3 bases: TGTGCCAGCAGTTCCGCGGGACTGAACTATGGCTACACCTTC.

This clonotype was seen a few times. V usage is TRBV20-1 and J usage is TRBJ2-1; 8 bases map to TRBD2. The germline CDR1 and CDR2 sequences are DFQATT and SNEGSKA (reference sequence). The CDR3 sequence is 16 residues long. V dropped 1 base and J dropped 4; count of bases not matched to a gene: 9. The CDR3 protein is CSARAPGTSGYNEQFF. In DNA, the CDR3 is TGCAGTGCTAGAGCGCCAGGCACTAGCGGATACAATGAGCAGTTCTTC.

Ten or more counts support this clonotype. This rearrangement joins TRBV11-2 to TRBJ1-6; D is possibly TRBD1 (6 bases). The CDR3 contains 16 residues. V lost 4 bases to trimming and J lost 9 bases, with 19 bases between them. Germline loops: CDR1 SGHAT, CDR2 FQNNGV. The CDR3 coding sequence is TGTGCCAGCAGCTCCTCCCAGGGGAGGAGGAGTTCACCCCTCCACTTT. Translating it yields CASSSSQGRRSSPLHF.

This clonotype showed up just a few times. The J gene is TRBJ1-1, the V gene TRBV19; D is perhaps TRBD1 (5 bases). Trimming took 0 bases from V and 1 from J, leaving 9 bases between them. CDR3 length: 15 residues. In germline, CDR1 is LNHDA, CDR2 SQIVND (reference sequence). CDR3 DNA: TGTGCCAGTAGTATAGATAGAGGACAGAACACTGAAGCTTTCTTT. Encoded protein: CASSIDRGQNTEAFF.